Described below is a single TCR beta chain sequence and its context. This entry comes from a study of technical replicates of blood from several donors. Sequencing used immunoSEQ multiplex PCR; TCRdb keeps in-frame clones, though not all of them. The sample comprises some 62,000 clones, around 87% of which are singletons, and about 5.2% rests with the top ten. The CDR3 length is 13 residues. Germline V gives CDR1 MNHEY, CDR2 SVGAGI. The receptor was isolated from a human donor in good health. Some clones in this sample may be carry-over from other donors' samples. The V gene is TRBV6-5, the J gene TRBJ1-2; 10 bases agree with TRBD1. Sequencing was performed on PBMCs. CDR3 amino acids: CATKGQGFDGYTF. The CDR3 nucleotides read TGTGCTACAAAGGGACAGGGGTTCGATGGCTACACCTTC.